The 25 T cell receptor beta chains in this list originate from one sample, sequenced in a study of breast tumors, draining lymph nodes, adjacent tissues. Breast cancer patients provided tissue from their axillary draining lymph nodes. MiXCR was run by TCRdb on the multiplex PCR reads, yielding one entry per CDR3 protein. Of 100,000 to 150,000 distinct CDR3 sequences listed, more than 20% are singletons. Sequencing was done on a sample of axillary lymph node tissue. Receptor source: a female donor with breast cancer. Some clones in this sample may be carry-over from other donors' samples.

Many counts were recorded for this clonotype. J is TRBJ2-5 and V is TRBV18; the D gene is possibly TRBD1 (5 bases). Trimming removed 3 bases at V and 5 bases at J, with 10 bases between. The germline gives CDR1 KGHSH, CDR2 LQKENI. This CDR3 comprises 13 residues. CDR3 in amino acids: CASSPRRDETQYF. The DNA for the CDR3 is TGTGCCAGCTCACCCCGCAGGGATGAGACCCAGTACTTC.

This clonotype was found many times. The chain is built from TRBV19 and TRBJ2-1; D possibly corresponds to TRBD2 (6 bases). V lost 6 bases to trimming and J lost 8 bases, with 11 bases between them. CDR1 is LNHDA, CDR2 SQIVND, per germline (reference sequence). This CDR3 comprises 12 residues. This CDR3 reads CASSRTIDEQFF. CDR3 coding DNA: TGTGCCAGTAGCCGGACTATCGATGAGCAGTTCTTC.

Many counts were recorded for this clonotype. The rearrangement joins TRBV6-1 to TRBJ2-7; 8 bases line up with TRBD1. After removal of 3 bases from V and 3 bases from J, the junction contained 1 base not matched to a gene. The germline CDR1 and CDR2 sequences are MNHNS and SASEGT. CDR3 size: 13 residues. CDR3 coding DNA: TGTGCCAGCAGTGACAGGGGGCGCTACGAGCAGTACTTC. Translating it yields CASSDRGRYEQYF.

Comment on this clonotype: A much larger clone differs by one base, so this may be a read error. No conserved phenylalanine or tryptophan ends this CDR3, so it is likely a read error. The chain employs TRBV6-1 and TRBJ1-2, with TRBD1 matching 10 bases. Germline-derived CDR1 and CDR2 are MNHNS and SASEGT. CDR3 length: 15 amino acids. V was pared by 2 bases and J by 7 bases, with 7 bases of the junction left unmatched. CDR3 sequence (DNA): TGTGCCAGCAGTGAACCGGGACAGGGGTGGGGTGGCTACACCCTC. The encoded protein is CASSEPGQGWGGYTL.

Note on this clonotype: The junction departs from germline at one end; a sequencing error may be responsible. The chain has TRBV30 and TRBJ2-6; tentatively, D is TRBD1 (5 bases). The germline V gene encodes CDR1 GTSNPN and CDR2 SVGIG (reference sequence). This CDR3 is built from 12 residues. CDR3 nucleotides: TGTGCCTGGAGTCCTGGGGCCAACGCCCTGACTTTC. Amino acid sequence: CAWSPGANALTF.

V is TRBV18 and J is TRBJ2-2; D call uncertain. Germline values: CDR1 KGHSH, CDR2 LQKENI. Deletions cut 2 bases from V and 6 bases from J, with 10 bases between. The CDR3 totals 14 residues. The CDR3 DNA reads TGTGCCAGCTCACCATTAAGGAGCGCCGGGGAGCTGTTTTTT. Translated: CASSPLRSAGELFF.

Ten or more counts support this clonotype. The V and J genes are TRBV7-6 and TRBJ1-2; D may be TRBD1 (6 bases). In germline, CDR1 is SGHVS, CDR2 FNYEAQ. The V and J ends lost 5 bases and 4 bases respectively, with 17 bases between them. This CDR3 has 15 residues. CDR3: CASSPLQGKGYGYTF. The CDR3 bases are TGTGCCAGCAGCCCCCTCCAGGGGAAGGGCTATGGCTACACCTTC.

Points on this clonotype: Possible read error: a much larger clone is one base away. The J gene is TRBJ1-2, the V gene TRBV20-1; D not resolved. CDR1 is DFQATT and CDR2 is SNEGSKA in the germline V gene (reference sequence). Trimming removed 1 base from V and 1 base from J, with 7 bases in between. The CDR3 is made up of 13 amino acids. The CDR3 loop reads CSARVNGNYGYTF. CDR3 bases: TGCAGTGCTAGAGTTAACGGTAACTATGGCTACACCTTC.

The gene calls are TRBV27 and TRBJ2-5, with D uncertain. CDR3 length: 10 amino acids. The V gene's germline CDR1 is MNHEY and CDR2 SMNVEV (reference sequence). Trimming took off 10 bases at V and 2 bases at J, with 5 bases between the two ends. The CDR3, as DNA: TGTGCCAACGATCAAGAGACCCAGTACTTC. It translates to CANDQETQYF.

This clonotype appeared many times. The chain couples TRBV5-8 to TRBJ2-3; 8 nucleotides agree with TRBD1. V dropped 3 bases and J dropped 1; count of bases not matched to a gene: 4. CDR3 length: 15 amino acids. Germline loops: CDR1 SGHTS, CDR2 YDEGEE. CDR3 bases: TGTGCCAGCAGCTCGACAGGGGTTGGCACAGATACGCAGTATTTT. This encodes CASSSTGVGTDTQYF.

This clonotype was counted ten times or more. This chain connects TRBV5-1 to TRBJ2-3; perhaps TRBD1 as D (5 bases). CDR3 length: 14 residues. V lost 4 bases to trimming and J lost 6 bases, with 15 bases between them. Germline loops: CDR1 SGHRS, CDR2 YFSETQ. As DNA, the CDR3 is TGCGCCAGCAGCGAGGACAAGAAGGGGGATACGCAGTATTTT. Amino acid sequence: CASSEDKKGDTQYF.

This chain links TRBV6-1 with TRBJ2-2; D tentatively reads TRBD1 or TRBD2 (6 bases each). The V gene's germline CDR1 is MNHNS and CDR2 SASEGT. The CDR3 consists of 16 residues. The ends were cut back, 1 base at V and 5 bases at J, with 14 bases in the middle. The CDR3, as DNA: TGTGCCAGCAGTGAAGTCTGGGGGGCGATAACCGGGGAGCTGTTTTTT. Protein: CASSEVWGAITGELFF.

With regard to this clonotype: Since a much larger clone is just one base distant, this may be a read error. The genes are TRBV12-3 or TRBV12-4 and TRBJ2-7, with 7 bases fitting TRBD1. There are 14 residues in the CDR3. Trimming took 6 bases from V and 2 from J; bases not matched to a gene: 7. CDR3 residues: CASSSDRSAYEQYF. Written as DNA, the CDR3 is TGTGCCAGCAGCTCGGACAGGAGTGCCTACGAGCAGTACTTC.

About this clonotype: A much larger clone differs from this one at a single base, so this may be a read error. The gene calls are TRBV5-1 and TRBJ2-2; D perhaps matches TRBD1 (7 bases). Germline CDR1 is SGHRS and CDR2 is YFSETQ. This CDR3 has 18 amino acids. CDR3 sequence reads: CASSLTTKTRGDTGKLFF. In DNA form, the CDR3 reads TGCGCCAGCAGCTTGACCACCAAAACCAGGGGGGACACCGGGAAGCTGTTTTTT.

With regard to this clonotype: Possible read error: a much larger clone is one base away. The conserved phenylalanine or tryptophan is not found at the CDR3 terminus, so this likely reflects a read error. The chain joins TRBV6-2 or TRBV6-3 to TRBJ2-3; 8 bases map to TRBD2. V lost 0 bases, J lost 4 bases, and 6 bases stayed unmatched. In germline, CDR1 is MNHEY, CDR2 SVGEGT. The CDR3 contains 16 residues. CDR3 in amino acids: CASSYSAGGLPDTQYL. The CDR3 DNA reads as TGTGCCAGCAGTTACTCTGCGGGAGGTCTTCCAGATACGCAGTATCTT.

This clonotype was recorded at least ten times. The gene calls are TRBV9 and TRBJ2-7, with TRBD2 identical over 13 bases. Germline CDR1 is SGDLS and CDR2 is YYNGEE. After removal of 5 bases from V and 4 bases from J, the junction contained 9 bases not matched to a gene. The CDR3 runs to 16 residues. CDR3 region: CASSAGTSGTTYEQYF. The CDR3 nucleotides are TGTGCCAGCAGTGCCGGGACTAGCGGGACGACTTACGAGCAGTACTTC. Supplemented by reference TRBV9 and TRBJ2-7, the full variable domain reads DSGVTQTPKHLITATGQRVTLRCSPRSGDLSVYWYQQSLDQGLQFLIQYYNGEERAKGNILERFSAQQFPDLHSELNLSSLELGDSALYFCASSAGTSGTTYEQYFGPGTRLTVT.

The CDR3 region is CASSQGLVVGSGELFF. The CDR3 DNA reads as TGTGCCAGCAGCCAGGGACTAGTTGTTGGGAGCGGGGAGCTGTTTTTT. The chain links TRBV9 to TRBJ2-2; 8 bases are shared with TRBD2. This CDR3 is 16 amino acids long. J lost 7 bases, V lost 4 bases, and 12 bases had no gene match. Germline CDR1 SGDLS, CDR2 YYNGEE.

V usage is TRBV5-1 and J usage is TRBJ2-4, with TRBD1 identical over 8 bases. With 0 bases clipped from V and 0 bases from J, the junction kept 2 bases outside the gene matches. This CDR3 is built from 16 residues. CDR1 and CDR2 from the germline V gene are SGHRS and YFSETQ. The CDR3 here is CASSLGTGLAKNIQYF. CDR3 DNA sequence: TGCGCCAGCAGCTTGGGGACAGGGCTAGCCAAAAACATTCAGTACTTC.

A note on this clonotype: This sequence may be a read error, since a much larger clone differs from it by one base. This chain connects TRBV11-3 to TRBJ2-3; D might be TRBD1 (6 bases). CDR3 length: 16 amino acids. Germline V gives CDR1 SGHNT, CDR2 YENEEA. The chain's CDR3 is CARSSTTNPGEDTQYF. The CDR3 nucleotides are TGTGCCAGAAGCTCTACGACAAACCCAGGGGAAGATACGCAGTATTTT.

The rearrangement links TRBV24-1 to TRBJ2-5; D is unclear. The CDR3 runs 12 residues. V was clipped by 0 bases and J by 4 bases, with 2 bases between them. Looked up from germline, CDR1 is KGHDR and CDR2 is SFDVKD. In DNA form, the CDR3 reads TGTGCCACCAGTGATTTGAGAGAGACCCAGTACTTC. Translated: CATSDLRETQYF.

Turning to this clonotype: One base away lies a much larger clone, so this may be a sequencing read error. This chain links TRBV6-1 with TRBJ2-1; D is possibly TRBD2 (7 bases). Trimming removed 0 bases at V and 8 bases at J, with 17 bases between. Germline CDR1 and CDR2: MNHNS and SASEGT. The CDR3 totals 16 residues. The CDR3 reads CASSEAVGGGGYEQFF. In DNA, the CDR3 is TGTGCCAGCAGTGAAGCGGTTGGGGGCGGGGGCTATGAGCAGTTCTTC.

This clonotype was seen ten or more times. J is TRBJ2-1 and V is TRBV6-1; 8 bases are a match to TRBD2. J lost 0 bases, V lost 7 bases, and 8 bases had no gene match. The CDR3 consists of 16 residues. The germline gives CDR1 MNHNS, CDR2 SASEGT. CDR3 nucleotides: TGTGCCAGCACCAGCGGGAGTGGGTACTCCTACAATGAGCAGTTCTTC. This sequence encodes CASTSGSGYSYNEQFF.

This clonotype was counted many times. The chain combines TRBV5-1 with TRBJ1-2; no clear D. The CDR3 runs to 13 residues. Germline V gene sequence: CDR1 SGHRS, CDR2 YFSETQ. The V and J ends lost 3 bases and 7 bases respectively, with 13 bases between them. CDR3 residues: CASSSSEYSGYTF. CDR3 in DNA: TGCGCCAGCAGCTCCTCGGAGTATAGTGGCTACACCTTC.

This clonotype appeared many times. This rearrangement joins TRBV12-3 or TRBV12-4 to TRBJ2-1, with D hard to call. Trimming removed 9 bases from V and 3 bases from J, with 6 bases in between. There are 11 residues in the CDR3. CDR3 bases: TGTGCCAGTTGGGGCTACAATGAGCAGTTCTTC. Translated, it gives CASWGYNEQFF.

This clonotype was detected many times. The chain joins TRBV19 to TRBJ2-7; 10 nucleotides line up with TRBD1. Germline trimming cut 5 bases from V and 3 bases from J; bases unmatched to any gene: 4. CDR3 length: 14 residues. From germline, CDR1 is LNHDA and CDR2 SQIVND (reference sequence). The CDR3 spells CASSVTGGSYEQYF. The CDR3 nucleotides read TGTGCCAGTAGTGTGACAGGGGGCAGCTACGAGCAGTACTTC.